This T cell receptor beta chain was retrieved from a study of blood T cells in healthy people across ages. With a J-beta primer mix and a sample-barcoded 5' primer, a second PCR ran about 6 to 11 cycles. TCRdb ran MiXCR on the 5' RACE reads and lists one entry per CDR3 protein. The table lists around 820,000 distinct CDR3 sequences, approximately 25% of them singletons. There are a few counts of this clonotype. The germline V gene encodes CDR1 DFQATT and CDR2 SNEGSKA (reference sequence). This CDR3 region has 14 residues. Trimming shortened V by 8 bases and J by 1 base, and 16 bases separated the two germline ends. The sample was also reused in another study, on T cells of mothers and their children. According to that study: Extraction yielded RNA that went, in full, into cDNA synthesis at approximately 1.4 ug per 15 ul. Mother-child pairs who were related displayed a slightly higher overlap than unrelated pairs, a difference that was non-significant.

The chain links TRBV20-1 to TRBJ2-3; no definite D call. The sample consisted of blood. The TCR originated in a boy aged 5-17 years in good health. CDR3 sequence: CSPLGPYGTDTQYF. In nucleotides, the CDR3 is TGCAGTCCCCTCGGGCCATACGGCACAGATACGCAGTATTTT.